This paragraph covers one T cell receptor (beta chain) sequence. The data are from a study of shared clonotypes between healthy human individuals. Study information: Three plates each covered CD4 naive and memory; CD8 naive two, CD8 memory one.

V lost 8 bases and J 3 bases, leaving 7 bases between the germline ends. The germline V gene encodes CDR1 SEHNR and CDR2 FQNEAQ (reference sequence). This CDR3 is built from 12 residues. Naive CD8 cells were CD45RO-negative, positively selected for CCR7, excluding terminally differentiated effector memory CD45RA+ cells. The repertoire was sequenced with immunoSEQ multiplex PCR; TCRdb's copy has only in-frame clones and lacks some. The sample holds around 2,000,000 clones, 85% to 95% seen once. Sample: naive CD8+ T cells sorted from blood. V usage is TRBV7-9 and J usage is TRBJ2-2; D not certain. This TCR came from a man between 18 and 29 years old in good health. CDR3 in DNA: TGTGCCAGCTGGCTGGACACCGGGGAGCTGTTTTTT. Its protein product is CASWLDTGELFF.